This entry describes one TCR beta chain. The clone's antigen remains unknown. Qualities for individual bases were not recorded, and no much larger clone is one base off. The library was generated by the immunoSEQ multiplex PCR assay. Here the immuneACCESS table is served through TCRdb, limited to in-frame sequences with V and J called. Missing clones are a known gap in these copies; in checked studies unresolved V genes cover under half, and the rest lacks a known reason. The sample table lists approximately 13,000 clones, about 76% of them with a count of one. Jointly, the top ten make up approximately 12% of the sample. Between the V and J ends, shortened by 3 bases and 2 bases respectively, the junction contains 8 bases. The CDR3 measures 12 amino acids from cysteine to phenylalanine. This entry keeps only the CDR3 DNA: 36 bases, framed from base 1. Reading the germline V gene (reference sequence) gives CDR1 GTSNPN and CDR2 SVGIG.

The source of the sample is a study of technical replicates of blood from a few donors (dated by TCRdb to about 2017). The sequence joins TRBV30 to TRBJ2-7, with a tentative D gene TRBD1 over 6 matching bases. The source of this sequence is a human donor in good health. The sequencing sample was made of PBMCs. The sequenced DNA is TGTGCCTGGAGCAAGGGGGCCTACGAGCAGTACTTC. It encodes CAWSKGAYEQYF.